The present T cell receptor (beta chain) was sequenced within a study of blood T cell repertoires in COVID-19. Study context: T cells, B-cell-depleted T cells, or PBMCs supplied cDNA or gDNA.

The data were produced by immunoSEQ multiplex PCR, yet TCRdb's version contains in-frame clones alone and is incomplete. The sample has 90,000 to 150,000 clones, around 89% seen once. Trimming stripped 5 bases from V and 7 bases from J, with 9 bases between. Germline V gene data show CDR1 as MNHEY and CDR2 as SVGEGT. This CDR3 has 13 amino acids. V is TRBV6-2 or TRBV6-3 and J is TRBJ1-6; no clear D. The TCR comes from a human donor with acute or convalescent COVID-19. The donor label of this sample is uncertain. Material: peripheral blood. The CDR3 region is CASSISENSPLHF. CDR3 nucleotides: TGTGCCAGCAGTATAAGCGAAAATTCACCCCTCCACTTT.